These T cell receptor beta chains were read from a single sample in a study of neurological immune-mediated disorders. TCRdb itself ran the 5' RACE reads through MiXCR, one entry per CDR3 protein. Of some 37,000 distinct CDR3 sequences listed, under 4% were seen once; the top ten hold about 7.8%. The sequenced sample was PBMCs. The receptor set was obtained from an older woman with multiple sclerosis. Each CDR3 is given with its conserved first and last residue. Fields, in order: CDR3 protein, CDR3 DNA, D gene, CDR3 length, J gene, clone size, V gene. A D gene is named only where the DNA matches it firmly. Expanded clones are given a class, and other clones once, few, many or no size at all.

cdr3_aa: CASSSQGATGPDEAFF
cdr3_nt: TGTGCCAGCAGTTCTCAGGGGGCCACCGGCCCGGATGAAGCTTTCTTT
d_call: TRBD1
cdr3_length: 16
j_call: TRBJ1-1
clone_size: few
v_call: TRBV12-3/TRBV12-4

cdr3_aa: CSARTRGVRYGYTF
cdr3_nt: TGCAGTGCCAGAACCAGGGGAGTTCGGTATGGCTACACCTTC
d_call: -
cdr3_length: 14
j_call: TRBJ1-2
clone_size: many
v_call: TRBV20-1

cdr3_aa: CASSLEKGDEKLFF
cdr3_nt: TGCGCCAGCAGCTTGGAGAAGGGGGATGAAAAACTGTTTTTT
d_call: -
cdr3_length: 14
j_call: TRBJ1-4
clone_size: many
v_call: TRBV5-1

cdr3_aa: CASSLAWGRVYEQYF
cdr3_nt: TGTGCCAGCAGCTTAGCTTGGGGCAGGGTCTACGAGCAGTACTTC
d_call: -
cdr3_length: 15
j_call: TRBJ2-7
clone_size: many
v_call: TRBV7-2

cdr3_aa: CSARSTSGGLGANVLTF
cdr3_nt: TGCAGTGCCCGATCCACCTCGGGGGGGCTCGGGGCCAACGTCCTGACTTTC
d_call: TRBD2
cdr3_length: 17
j_call: TRBJ2-6
clone_size: many
v_call: TRBV20-1

cdr3_aa: CASSYPLAGKNEQFF
cdr3_nt: TGCGCCAGCAGCTACCCACTAGCGGGGAAGAATGAGCAGTTCTTC
d_call: TRBD2
cdr3_length: 15
j_call: TRBJ2-1
clone_size: many
v_call: TRBV5-1

cdr3_aa: CASSSGGGKDEAFF
cdr3_nt: TGTGCCAGCAGCTCAGGGGGGGGCAAGGATGAAGCTTTCTTT
d_call: TRBD1
cdr3_length: 14
j_call: TRBJ1-1
clone_size: many
v_call: TRBV9

cdr3_aa: CASSYPTGIDNEKLFF
cdr3_nt: TGTGCCAGCAGTTACCCCACCGGGATCGATAATGAAAAACTGTTTTTT
d_call: -
cdr3_length: 16
j_call: TRBJ1-4
clone_size: many
v_call: TRBV6-6

cdr3_aa: CASSLVGQGDGYTF
cdr3_nt: TGCGCCAGCAGCTTGGTAGGACAGGGGGATGGCTACACCTTC
d_call: TRBD1
cdr3_length: 14
j_call: TRBJ1-2
clone_size: many
v_call: TRBV5-1

cdr3_aa: CASGPGTVWHEQYF
cdr3_nt: TGTGCTAGTGGCCCCGGGACTGTTTGGCACGAGCAGTACTTC
d_call: -
cdr3_length: 14
j_call: TRBJ2-7
clone_size: many
v_call: TRBV12-5

cdr3_aa: CATSVGFRDREETQYF
cdr3_nt: TGTGCCACCAGTGTCGGCTTCCGGGACAGGGAAGAGACCCAGTACTTC
d_call: TRBD1
cdr3_length: 16
j_call: TRBJ2-5
clone_size: many
v_call: TRBV24-1

cdr3_aa: CASSLSGTGGTEAFF
cdr3_nt: TGCGCCAGCAGCTTGAGTGGGACAGGGGGCACTGAAGCTTTCTTT
d_call: TRBD1
cdr3_length: 15
j_call: TRBJ1-1
clone_size: many
v_call: TRBV5-1

cdr3_aa: CASSPPTDTEAFF
cdr3_nt: TGTGCCAGCTCACCACCGACGGACACTGAAGCTTTCTTT
d_call: -
cdr3_length: 13
j_call: TRBJ1-1
clone_size: -
v_call: TRBV18

cdr3_aa: CASSHGPTLSYEQYF
cdr3_nt: TGTGCCAGCAGCCACGGCCCCACGTTAAGCTACGAGCAGTACTTC
d_call: -
cdr3_length: 15
j_call: TRBJ2-7
clone_size: -
v_call: TRBV5-5

cdr3_aa: CASSYWGNTEAFF
cdr3_nt: TGTGCCAGCAGTTATTGGGGGAACACTGAAGCTTTCTTT
d_call: -
cdr3_length: 13
j_call: TRBJ1-1
clone_size: medium-sized
v_call: TRBV6-5

cdr3_aa: CASSLSAGGQETQYF
cdr3_nt: TGCGCCAGCAGCTTGTCAGCGGGGGGCCAAGAGACCCAGTACTTC
d_call: TRBD2
cdr3_length: 15
j_call: TRBJ2-5
clone_size: many
v_call: TRBV5-1

cdr3_aa: CSATQGINSPLHF
cdr3_nt: TGCAGTGCTACACAGGGGATTAATTCACCCCTCCACTTT
d_call: TRBD1
cdr3_length: 13
j_call: TRBJ1-6
clone_size: many
v_call: TRBV20-1

cdr3_aa: CASSPQEGTGELFF
cdr3_nt: TGTGCCAGCAGCCCCCAAGAGGGGACCGGGGAGCTGTTTTTT
d_call: -
cdr3_length: 14
j_call: TRBJ2-2
clone_size: many
v_call: TRBV12-3/TRBV12-4

cdr3_aa: CASSERVDSGANVLTF
cdr3_nt: TGCGCCAGCAGCGAGAGAGTTGACTCTGGGGCCAACGTCCTGACTTTC
d_call: -
cdr3_length: 16
j_call: TRBJ2-6
clone_size: many
v_call: TRBV5-1

cdr3_aa: CASSARTTGNEQFF
cdr3_nt: TGTGCCAGCAGCGCGAGGACTACCGGCAATGAGCAGTTCTTC
d_call: -
cdr3_length: 14
j_call: TRBJ2-1
clone_size: many
v_call: TRBV9

cdr3_aa: CASSLTGNTIYF
cdr3_nt: TGTGCCAGCAGTTTAACCGGAAACACCATATATTTT
d_call: -
cdr3_length: 12
j_call: TRBJ1-3
clone_size: many
v_call: TRBV12-3/TRBV12-4

cdr3_aa: CSGKLVDTQYF
cdr3_nt: TGCAGTGGTAAACTGGTAGATACGCAGTATTTT
d_call: -
cdr3_length: 11
j_call: TRBJ2-3
clone_size: many
v_call: TRBV20-1

cdr3_aa: CATSRSDRGNQETQYF
cdr3_nt: TGTGCCACCAGCAGAAGCGACAGGGGAAATCAAGAGACCCAGTACTTC
d_call: TRBD1
cdr3_length: 16
j_call: TRBJ2-5
clone_size: many
v_call: TRBV15

cdr3_aa: CASSSLTGVGAFF
cdr3_nt: TGTGCCAGCAGTTCCCTGACAGGGGTAGGAGCTTTCTTT
d_call: TRBD1
cdr3_length: 13
j_call: TRBJ1-1
clone_size: many
v_call: TRBV6-5

cdr3_aa: CASSRSGESYEQYF
cdr3_nt: TGTGCCAGCAGCCGAAGTGGAGAGTCCTACGAGCAGTACTTC
d_call: -
cdr3_length: 14
j_call: TRBJ2-7
clone_size: -
v_call: TRBV14

cdr3_aa: CSVDPAGGRQETQYF
cdr3_nt: TGCAGCGTTGATCCGGCAGGGGGGCGCCAAGAGACCCAGTACTTC
d_call: -
cdr3_length: 15
j_call: TRBJ2-5
clone_size: many
v_call: TRBV29-1

cdr3_aa: CSAKEGIWSLEAFF
cdr3_nt: TGCAGTGCTAAAGAGGGCATCTGGAGCTTAGAGGCTTTCTTT
d_call: -
cdr3_length: 14
j_call: TRBJ1-1
clone_size: many
v_call: TRBV20-1

cdr3_aa: CATSRDRMGTQYF
cdr3_nt: TGTGCCACCAGCAGAGATCGAATGGGGACCCAGTACTTC
d_call: -
cdr3_length: 13
j_call: TRBJ2-5
clone_size: many
v_call: TRBV15

cdr3_aa: CASSDSNQPQHF
cdr3_nt: TGTGCCAGCAGTGACAGCAATCAGCCCCAGCATTTT
d_call: -
cdr3_length: 12
j_call: TRBJ1-5
clone_size: many
v_call: TRBV6-5

cdr3_aa: CASSFDRVANYGYTF
cdr3_nt: TGTGCCAGCAGCTTCGACAGGGTAGCTAACTATGGCTACACCTTC
d_call: TRBD1
cdr3_length: 15
j_call: TRBJ1-2
clone_size: many
v_call: TRBV7-2

cdr3_aa: CASSLREISGGLFSNEQFF
cdr3_nt: TGTGCCAGCAGCTTGCGTGAGATTAGCGGGGGACTTTTCTCAAATGAGCAGTTCTTC
d_call: TRBD2
cdr3_length: 19
j_call: TRBJ2-1
clone_size: -
v_call: TRBV7-7

cdr3_aa: CASSQGQPNQPQHF
cdr3_nt: TGCGCCAGCAGCCAGGGACAGCCCAATCAGCCCCAGCATTTT
d_call: TRBD1
cdr3_length: 14
j_call: TRBJ1-5
clone_size: many
v_call: TRBV5-1

cdr3_aa: CASSLGGRSETQYF
cdr3_nt: TGCGCCAGCAGCTTGGGCGGCAGGTCAGAGACCCAGTACTTC
d_call: -
cdr3_length: 14
j_call: TRBJ2-5
clone_size: many
v_call: TRBV5-1

cdr3_aa: CASSYTGKQPQHF
cdr3_nt: TGTGCCAGCAGTTACACCGGCAAGCAGCCCCAGCATTTT
d_call: -
cdr3_length: 13
j_call: TRBJ1-5
clone_size: many
v_call: TRBV6-5

cdr3_aa: CASDSTLDREKTQYF
cdr3_nt: TGTGCCAGCGACTCTACGCTGGACAGGGAAAAGACCCAGTACTTC
d_call: TRBD1
cdr3_length: 15
j_call: TRBJ2-5
clone_size: medium-sized
v_call: TRBV3-1

cdr3_aa: CASSFREQETQYF
cdr3_nt: TGTGCCAGCTCATTCCGGGAACAAGAGACCCAGTACTTC
d_call: -
cdr3_length: 13
j_call: TRBJ2-5
clone_size: many
v_call: TRBV18

cdr3_aa: CSATTGGSGYGYTF
cdr3_nt: TGCAGTGCGACAACAGGGGGCTCGGGCTATGGCTACACCTTC
d_call: TRBD1
cdr3_length: 14
j_call: TRBJ1-2
clone_size: few
v_call: TRBV20-1

cdr3_aa: CASSQDKRRQFF
cdr3_nt: TGCGCCAGCAGCCAAGATAAGAGGCGCCAGTTCTTC
d_call: -
cdr3_length: 12
j_call: TRBJ2-1
clone_size: many
v_call: TRBV4-1

cdr3_aa: CSAKASGYEQYF
cdr3_nt: TGCAGTGCTAAGGCCTCGGGGTACGAGCAGTACTTC
d_call: -
cdr3_length: 12
j_call: TRBJ2-7
clone_size: many
v_call: TRBV20-1

cdr3_aa: CSASQNTEAFF
cdr3_nt: TGCAGTGCTAGTCAAAACACTGAAGCTTTCTTT
d_call: -
cdr3_length: 11
j_call: TRBJ1-1
clone_size: many
v_call: TRBV20-1

cdr3_aa: CASSLGEGGSKTQNF
cdr3_nt: TGCGCCAGCAGCTTGGGAGAGGGCGGGTCGAAGACCCAGAATTTT
d_call: -
cdr3_length: 15
j_call: TRBJ1-5
clone_size: few
v_call: TRBV5-1

cdr3_aa: CASSIRTGEGYTF
cdr3_nt: TGCGCCAGCAGCATACGGACAGGGGAGGGCTACACCTTC
d_call: TRBD1
cdr3_length: 13
j_call: TRBJ1-2
clone_size: many
v_call: TRBV5-1

cdr3_aa: CASSLGQGWNQPQHF
cdr3_nt: TGTGCCAGCAGCCTTGGACAGGGGTGGAATCAGCCCCAGCATTTT
d_call: TRBD1
cdr3_length: 15
j_call: TRBJ1-5
clone_size: many
v_call: TRBV11-2